Listed here are 20 T cell receptor beta chains from one sample, sequenced in a study of blood T cell repertoires in COVID-19. Only in-frame clones appear in the TCRdb table, and some are missing; sequencing was by immunoSEQ multiplex PCR. This repertoire shows over 350,000 clones, roughly 89% found once; its top ten account for around 1.4%. Sample: peripheral blood. These receptors all stem from a woman aged 25-40 years with active or convalescent COVID-19.

V usage is TRBV2 and J usage is TRBJ2-7; 9 bases align to TRBD1. V was clipped by 4 bases and J by 5 bases; unmatched bases: 9. The CDR3 has 15 residues. Germline lookup yields CDR1 SNHLY and CDR2 FYNNEI. This CDR3 is CASSGGQGRGDEQYF. CDR3 DNA sequence: TGTGCCAGCAGTGGGGGACAGGGTCGCGGCGACGAGCAGTACTTC.

The V call is TRBV6-1, the J call TRBJ1-1; D is unclear. Looked up from germline, CDR1 is MNHNS and CDR2 is SASEGT. The CDR3 loop spans 12 amino acids. The V and J ends lost 3 bases and 5 bases respectively, with 7 bases between them. CDR3 nucleotides: TGTGCCAGCAGTGAGAGGGTGACTGAAGCTTTCTTT. Residues: CASSERVTEAFF.

The chain uses TRBV3-1 (or the pseudogene TRBV3-2) and TRBJ1-3; D is unclear. The CDR3 loop spans 15 amino acids. CDR1 and CDR2 from the germline V gene are LGHDT and YNNKEL (reference sequence). Between the trimmed V and J ends, which lost 4 bases and 2 bases, there was a span of 12 bases. Written as DNA, the CDR3 is TGTGCCAGCAGCCCAAGCGTCGGGACTGGAAACACCATATATTTT. This codes for CASSPSVGTGNTIYF.

The chain's CDR3 is CAWSVVRYGYTF. CDR3 bases: TGTGCCTGGAGTGTCGTCCGCTATGGCTACACCTTC. The V call is TRBV30, the J call TRBJ1-2; the D is unclear. Germline CDR1 is GTSNPN and CDR2 is SVGIG (reference sequence). This CDR3 is built from 12 residues. Trimming left V 0 bases short and J 4 bases short, with 6 bases between.

The chain uses TRBV14 and TRBJ1-4; D gene unclear. Germline V gives CDR1 SGHDN, CDR2 FVKESK. V was cut by 2 bases and J by 0 bases, with 10 bases left in between. This CDR3 comprises 16 residues. The CDR3 bases are TGTGCCAGCAGCCAAATATCAACAGCAACTAATGAAAAACTGTTTTTT. It yields the protein CASSQISTATNEKLFF.

V gene TRBV7-6 combines with J gene TRBJ1-3; D not certain. CDR3 size: 15 residues. Germline lookup yields CDR1 SGHVS and CDR2 FNYEAQ. The V and J ends lost 5 bases and 0 bases respectively, with 11 bases between them. DNA of the CDR3: TGTGCCAGCAGCGCCCTAGAGAGCTCTGGAAACACCATATATTTT. This sequence encodes CASSALESSGNTIYF. The variable domain in full, completed from reference TRBV7-6 and TRBJ1-3, reads GAGVSQSPRYKVTKRGQDVALRCDPISGHVSLYWYRQALGQGPEFLTYFNYEAQQDKSGLPNDRFSAERPEGSISTLTIQRTEQRDSAMYRCASSALESSGNTIYFGEGSWLTVV.

The rearrangement uses TRBV10-3 and TRBJ1-2; 8 bases map to TRBD1. The J segment lost 5 bases and the V segment lost 8 bases, leaving 13 bases of the junction unmatched. This CDR3 spans 15 amino acids. Germline V lookup: CDR1 ENHRY, CDR2 SYGVKD. CDR3 amino acids: CAIQGGQGGGYGYTF. CDR3 coding DNA: TGTGCCATCCAGGGAGGACAGGGTGGAGGGTATGGCTACACCTTC.

The chain carries TRBV7-6 and TRBJ1-2, with TRBD1 matching over 10 bases. The CDR3 loop spans 14 amino acids. Germline V gives CDR1 SGHVS, CDR2 FNYEAQ. The V gene end was trimmed by 5 bases and the J gene end by 5 bases; junction bases not matched to a gene: 5. CDR3 nucleotides: TGTGCCAGCAGCGACGGGACAGGGGAGTATGGCTACACCTTC. Translated, it gives CASSDGTGEYGYTF.

The V and J genes are TRBV19 and TRBJ2-1, with 10 positions matching TRBD2. This CDR3 spans 17 amino acids. The J segment lost 3 bases and the V segment lost 3 bases, leaving 8 bases of the junction unmatched. The germline gives CDR1 LNHDA, CDR2 SQIVND (reference sequence). The CDR3 region is CASSIPQREGRYNEQFF. The CDR3 DNA follows: TGTGCCAGTAGTATTCCCCAGCGGGAGGGCCGCTACAATGAGCAGTTCTTC.

This clone was detected once. The chain joins TRBV27 to TRBJ1-5, with D uncertain. CDR1 is MNHEY and CDR2 is SMNVEV in the germline V gene (reference sequence). V lost 0 bases, J lost 5 bases, and 8 bases lay in between. The CDR3 runs 14 residues. CDR3 coding DNA: TGTGCCAGCAGTTTATCGGCCCCCTATCAGCCCCAGCATTTT. Translated: CASSLSAPYQPQHF.

CDR3 region: CASSLDGQPITEAFF. For the CDR3, the DNA is TGTGCCAGCAGCTTAGACGGACAGCCAATCACTGAAGCTTTCTTT. V and J are TRBV7-6 and TRBJ1-1; tentatively, D is TRBD1 (6 bases). V lost 1 base and J lost 4, with 13 bases in between. Germline V gene lookup returns CDR1 SGHVS and CDR2 FNYEAQ. The CDR3 sequence is 15 residues long.

This clone was seen once. The gene calls are TRBV10-3 and TRBJ1-4; TRBD1 matches 7 bases. CDR3 length: 16 residues. Germline loops: CDR1 ENHRY, CDR2 SYGVKD. After removal of 3 bases from V and 8 bases from J, the junction contained 12 bases not matched to a gene. The chain's CDR3 is CAISEGETGLGEKLFF. DNA of the CDR3: TGTGCCATCAGTGAAGGGGAGACAGGGCTTGGGGAAAAACTGTTTTTT.

The chain combines TRBV5-1 with TRBJ1-3; D possibly corresponds to TRBD1 (5 bases). V was clipped by 5 bases and J by 10 bases, with 13 bases between them. Germline-derived CDR1 and CDR2 are SGHRS and YFSETQ. The CDR3 has 12 amino acids. The CDR3 DNA is TGCGCCAGCAGTTTTACGGGGGGGACCATATATTTT. It encodes CASSFTGGTIYF.

This rearrangement joins TRBV7-9 to TRBJ1-2; weak D call: TRBD1 (5 bases). Per the germline V gene, CDR1 is SEHNR and CDR2 is FQNEAQ (reference sequence). Between the trimmed V and J ends, which lost 4 bases and 2 bases, there was a span of 11 bases. This CDR3 has 14 amino acids. The CDR3 DNA sequence: TGTGCCAGCAGCTCTGACAGTGTCAACTATGGCTACACCTTC. Translating it yields CASSSDSVNYGYTF.

The chain joins TRBV10-3 to TRBJ1-1, with D hard to call. The V end lost 8 bases, the J end lost 1 base, and 11 bases lay between the germline ends. The CDR3 totals 13 residues. Looked up from germline, CDR1 is ENHRY and CDR2 is SYGVKD. The CDR3 region is CAIESGRNTEAFF. Written as DNA, the CDR3 is TGTGCCATCGAGTCTGGGCGGAACACTGAAGCTTTCTTT.

This chain connects TRBV11-3 to TRBJ2-7; TRBD2 matches 10 bases. The CDR3 has 14 residues. The V gene's germline CDR1 is SGHNT and CDR2 YENEEA. V lost 5 bases, J lost 2 bases, and 3 bases stayed unmatched. Here the CDR3 reads CASSPSGRAYEQYF. As DNA, the CDR3 is TGTGCCAGCAGCCCTAGCGGGAGAGCCTACGAGCAGTACTTC.

In this sample, this clone turned up a few times. The chain carries TRBV5-6 and TRBJ1-2; 7 nucleotides match TRBD1. This CDR3 is built from 12 residues. Germline V gene lookup returns CDR1 SGHDT and CDR2 YYEEEE. The ends lost 4 bases at V and 8 bases at J; junction bases unmatched: 5. As DNA, the CDR3 is TGTGCCAGCAGCGTGACAGGGTCAGGCTACACCTTC. Translating gives CASSVTGSGYTF. The variable domain in full, with the rest retrieved from reference TRBV5-6 and TRBJ1-2, is DAGVTQSPTHLIKTRGQQVTLRCSPKSGHDTVSWYQQALGQGPQFIFQYYEEEERQRGNFPDRFSGHQFPNYSSELNVNALLLGDSALYLCASSVTGSGYTFGSGTRLTVV.

The rearrangement links TRBV30 to TRBJ1-2, with 9 bases fitting TRBD1. The ends lost 0 bases at V and 8 bases at J; junction bases unmatched: 7. In germline, CDR1 is GTSNPN, CDR2 SVGIG (reference sequence). The CDR3 has 14 amino acids. This CDR3 is CAWSVSRQGGGYTF. The DNA of the CDR3 is TGTGCCTGGAGTGTATCCCGACAGGGGGGCGGCTACACCTTC.

This clone was counted at least ten times. This sequence joins TRBV27 and TRBJ1-6, with no clear D. Trimming left V 5 bases short and J 13 bases short, with 24 bases between. The CDR3 sequence is 16 residues long. Per the germline V gene, CDR1 is MNHEY and CDR2 is SMNVEV (reference sequence). DNA for the CDR3: TGTGCCAGCAGTACAGAACCGGGATCCTCGGCAGGCCCCCTCCACTTT. Residues: CASSTEPGSSAGPLHF.

V usage is TRBV6-6 and J usage is TRBJ1-5; D might be TRBD1 (6 bases). V lost 6 bases to trimming and J lost 5 bases, with 14 bases between them. Per germline, CDR1 MNHNY and CDR2 SVGAGI (reference sequence). The CDR3 totals 14 residues. The CDR3 sequence: CASRSDRLYQPQHF. The CDR3 DNA sequence: TGTGCCAGCAGAAGCGACAGGCTGTATCAGCCCCAGCATTTT.